This T cell receptor (beta chain) was profiled in a study of T cell responses to AZD1222 COVID-19 vaccine. Whole-study results and caveats: CD4 TCRs linked to vaccination spanned spike, dominating at 160-218 and 743-854. Repertoire sampling occurred only after the peak T cell response. Donors skewed white British and female; clonal diversity was possibly underestimated.

The CDR3 loop spans 20 amino acids. This clone turned up a few times. Its antigen is not identified. Researchers grouped second doses given at about 4 or about 12 weeks into one pool. Repertoires were generated with immunoSEQ multiplex PCR, while TCRdb's copy carries only in-frame clones and drops some. The repertoire includes 75,000 to 95,000 clones, 85% of them detected once, and roughly 4.7% sits in the top ten. Material: peripheral blood, obtained 28 days after the second AZD1222 dose. This receptor was obtained from an adult who received the AZD1222 COVID-19 vaccine. This chain joins TRBV21-1 and TRBJ2-3; TRBD2, as called in the table, went unchecked against the DNA. TRBV21-1 is an annotated pseudogene. As DNA, the CDR3 is TGTGCCAGCAGCAAAGCTCCTAGCGGGGGGGCCGACGTGTACACAGATACGCAGTATTTT. Translating gives CASSKAPSGGADVYTDTQYF.